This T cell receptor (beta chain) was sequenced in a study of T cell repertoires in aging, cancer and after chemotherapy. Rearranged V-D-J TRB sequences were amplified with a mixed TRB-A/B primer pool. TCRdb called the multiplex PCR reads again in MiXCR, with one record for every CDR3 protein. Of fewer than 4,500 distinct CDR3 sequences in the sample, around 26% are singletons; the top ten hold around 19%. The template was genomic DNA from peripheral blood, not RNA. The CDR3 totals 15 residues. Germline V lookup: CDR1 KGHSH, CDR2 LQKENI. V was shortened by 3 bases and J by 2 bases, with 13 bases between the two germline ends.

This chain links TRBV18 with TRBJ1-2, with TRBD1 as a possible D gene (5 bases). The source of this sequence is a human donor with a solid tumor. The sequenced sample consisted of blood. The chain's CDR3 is CASSPPGLQNYGYTF. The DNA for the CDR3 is TGTGCCAGCTCACCCCCGGGACTCCAGAACTATGGCTACACCTTC.